One T cell receptor beta chain is described in this entry. Its specificity is not known. This may be a read error: a much more frequent sequence differs by one nucleotide. The data originate from a study of breast tumors, draining lymph nodes, adjacent tissues. Study conclusions and caveats: Data fit most tumor T cells coming from lymph node, expanding in tumor.

Axillary draining lymph nodes of breast cancer patients supplied the node samples. This CDR3 region has 19 residues. Per the germline V gene, CDR1 is DFQATT and CDR2 is SNEGSKA (reference sequence). Trimming at V came to 0 bases and at J to 8 bases, leaving 18 bases not matched to a gene. TCRdb re-called the multiplex PCR reads with MiXCR, one entry per CDR3 protein. The top ten clones hold 1.1% of a sample with under 350,000 distinct CDR3 sequences, 30% of them seen once. The sample consisted of axillary lymph node tissue. This clonotype originated in a female donor with breast cancer. Some clones in this sample may be carry-over from other donors' samples. The V and J genes are TRBV20-1 and TRBJ2-3; 12 bases line up with TRBD2. DNA of the CDR3: TGCAGTGCTAGAGATCTTTGGTCTAGCGGGAGGGCCGGCGCAGGTACGCAGTATTTT. This gives the protein CSARDLWSSGRAGAGTQYF.